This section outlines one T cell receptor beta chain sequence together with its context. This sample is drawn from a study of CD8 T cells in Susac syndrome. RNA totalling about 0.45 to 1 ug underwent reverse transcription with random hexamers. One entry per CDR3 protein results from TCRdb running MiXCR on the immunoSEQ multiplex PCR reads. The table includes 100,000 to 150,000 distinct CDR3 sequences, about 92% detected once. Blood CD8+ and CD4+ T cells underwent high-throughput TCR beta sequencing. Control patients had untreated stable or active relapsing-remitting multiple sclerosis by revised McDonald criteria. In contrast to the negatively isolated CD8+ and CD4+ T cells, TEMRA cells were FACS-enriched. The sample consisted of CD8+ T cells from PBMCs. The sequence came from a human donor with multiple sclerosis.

CDR3 residues: CASSVAGQNTEAFF. The CDR3 bases are TGTGCCAGCAGCGTCGCAGGGCAGAACACTGAAGCTTTCTTT. The chain combines TRBV9 with TRBJ1-1, with D tentatively TRBD1 (5 bases). This CDR3 comprises 14 residues. Germline V gene sequence: CDR1 SGDLS, CDR2 YYNGEE. The V and J ends lost 2 bases and 1 base respectively, with 9 bases between them.